This T cell receptor (beta chain) was identified during a study of blood T cell repertoires in COVID-19. Study in general: Acute and convalescent COVID-19 specimens originated in the United States, Italy and Spain. From T cells, B-cell-depleted T cells, or PBMCs came the material, which was cDNA or gDNA.

The CDR3 runs 18 residues. The V and J ends lost 3 bases and 0 bases, in that order; junction bases with no gene match: 7. CDR1 is MDHEN and CDR2 is SYDVKM in the germline V gene. Enrollment of patients from Seattle took place during active infection, with longitudinal follow-up. Original methodology: Reference gene primers were amplified, and this amplification served to estimate nucleated cell counts. Data came from immunoSEQ multiplex PCR; TCRdb stores just in-frame clones and leaves some out. That table gives V, J and clone size, and the DNA gave D and trimming. The repertoire holds some 160,000 clones, with roughly four fifths as singletons.

Sequenced: peripheral blood. The chain recombines TRBV28 with TRBJ2-6; 8 nucleotides align to TRBD1. This TCR came from an elderly woman with COVID-19, enrolled during active disease. This CDR3 reads CASSFRTGKASGANVLTF. CDR3 bases: TGTGCCAGCAGTTTTAGGACAGGGAAAGCCTCTGGGGCCAACGTCCTGACTTTC.